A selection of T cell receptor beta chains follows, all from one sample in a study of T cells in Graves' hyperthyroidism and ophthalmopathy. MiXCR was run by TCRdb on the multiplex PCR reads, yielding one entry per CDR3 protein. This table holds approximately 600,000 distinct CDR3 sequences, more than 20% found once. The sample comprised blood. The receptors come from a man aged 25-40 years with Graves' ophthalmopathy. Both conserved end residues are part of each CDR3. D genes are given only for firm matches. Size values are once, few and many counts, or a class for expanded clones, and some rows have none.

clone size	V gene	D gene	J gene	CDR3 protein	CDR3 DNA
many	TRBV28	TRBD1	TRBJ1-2	CASSPRTGFGVYGYTF	TGTGCCAGCAGTCCGCGGACAGGGTTTGGGGTTTATGGCTACACCTTC
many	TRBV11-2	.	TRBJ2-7	CASSLDQYEQYF	TGTGCCAGCAGCTTAGATCAGTACGAGCAGTACTTC
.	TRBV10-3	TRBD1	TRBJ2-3	CAISADRGIADTQYF	TGTGCCATCAGTGCTGACAGGGGGATCGCAGATACGCAGTATTTT
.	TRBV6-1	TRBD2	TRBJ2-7	CASRTLAGDSYEQYF	TGTGCCAGCAGAACCCTAGCGGGGGACTCCTACGAGCAGTACTTC
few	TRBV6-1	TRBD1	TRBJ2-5	CASSTSGTGEETQYF	TGTGCCAGCAGTACTTCCGGGACAGGGGAAGAGACCCAGTACTTC
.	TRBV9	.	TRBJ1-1	CASSVGDLNTEAFF	TGTGCCAGCAGCGTCGGGGACCTGAACACTGAAGCTTTCTTT
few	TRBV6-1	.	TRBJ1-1	CASSEDGEAFF	TGTGCCAGCAGTGAAGACGGTGAAGCTTTCTTT
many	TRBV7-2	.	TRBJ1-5	CASSTTENQPQHF	TGTGCCAGCAGCACGACAGAAAATCAGCCCCAGCATTTT
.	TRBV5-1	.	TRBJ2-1	CASSATGTRANEQFF	TGCGCCAGCAGCGCCACCGGGACACGAGCCAATGAGCAGTTCTTC
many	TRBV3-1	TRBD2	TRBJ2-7	CASSPRTRGGGSYEQYF	TGTGCCAGCAGCCCCCGGACGCGGGGGGGCGGCTCCTACGAGCAGTACTTC
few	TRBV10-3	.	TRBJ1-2	CATTEDSYYGYTF	TGTGCCACCACCGAGGACAGCTACTATGGCTACACCTTC
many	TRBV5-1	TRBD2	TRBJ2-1	CASSPAGGTAEQFF	TGCGCCAGCAGCCCGGCGGGAGGAACGGCTGAGCAGTTCTTC
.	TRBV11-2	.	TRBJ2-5	CASSFKFQETQYF	TGTGCCAGCAGCTTCAAGTTCCAAGAGACCCAGTACTTC
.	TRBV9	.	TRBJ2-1	CASSVDGEQFF	TGTGCCAGCAGCGTCGACGGTGAGCAGTTCTTC
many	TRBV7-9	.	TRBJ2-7	CASSPITYEQYF	TGTGCCAGCAGTCCCATAACCTACGAGCAGTACTTC
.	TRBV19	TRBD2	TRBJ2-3	CASTRSGRTDTQYF	TGTGCCAGCACTCGGAGCGGGAGGACGGATACGCAGTATTTT
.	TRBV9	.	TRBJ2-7	CASAPQPTYEQYF	TGTGCCAGTGCACCTCAACCGACTTACGAGCAGTACTTC
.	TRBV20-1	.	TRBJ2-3	CSTRDQRGGLYF	TGCAGTACTAGAGATCAGAGGGGGGGTCTGTATTTT